Listed here are 2 T cell receptor beta chains from one sample, sequenced in a study of metastatic and nonmetastatic thyroid tumors. No patient received treatment before thyroid surgery. TCRdb recomputed clones from the PCR reads via MiXCR. The top ten hold over 4% of the sample, which has roughly 27,000 clones, roughly 13% seen once. The source material was blood. These receptors were collected from a female donor with papillary thyroid cancer or a benign thyroid nodule (not recorded which). Some clones in this sample may be carry-over from other donors' samples.

This clone was counted at least ten times. V and J are TRBV28 and TRBJ2-3, with D possibly TRBD1 on 6 matching bases. CDR3 length equals 15 residues. The V end was cut by 7 bases, the J end by 0 bases, with 14 bases between. Germline-derived CDR1 and CDR2 are MDHEN and SYDVKM. The CDR3 DNA sequence: TGTGCCAGCAAACTTGGGGGCGAAAGCACAGATACGCAGTATTTT. It encodes CASKLGGESTDTQYF.

This clone occurred many times. This sample includes further DNA sequences coding for the same CDR3. This CDR3 is CASSLRTGTSKETQYF. For the CDR3, the DNA is TGTGCCAGCAGCTTACGGACTGGGACTTCTAAAGAGACCCAGTACTTC. This chain uses TRBV13 with TRBJ2-5; D perhaps matches TRBD2 (6 bases). The germline V and J ends were trimmed by 2 bases and 3 bases, with 16 bases remaining between them. Germline loops: CDR1 PRHDT, CDR2 FYEKMQ (reference sequence). This CDR3 contains 16 residues.